This record concerns one TCR beta chain sequence. What it binds is not known. These data come from a study of cytomegalovirus exposure and HLA in healthy donors. Study-level points and caveats: Associated with cytomegalovirus, according to the listing, were some 180 TCR beta chains. Generally TCR sequences proved uncommon, though certain public TCRs appeared in numerous donors.

Germline loops: CDR1 MDHEN, CDR2 SYDVKM. V was shortened by 2 bases and J by 4 bases, with 12 bases between the two germline ends. CDR3 length: 15 amino acids. PCR involved 60 Vbeta and 13 Jbeta primers. Profiled with immunoSEQ multiplex PCR; TCRdb holds only in-frame clones, not every one. In the table there are tens of thousands of clones, about four fifths of which are singletons. The receptor comes from a woman in her forties in good health and CMV-seronegative. The rearrangement links TRBV28 to TRBJ1-5, with a possible D match to TRBD1 (5 bases). Sequences were obtained from PBMCs. The CDR3: CASSLGTGGNQPQHF. DNA of the CDR3: TGTGCCAGCAGTTTAGGCACAGGTGGGAATCAGCCCCAGCATTTT.